The 18 T cell receptor beta chains below were found in one sample sequenced in a study of T-cell reconstitution after alpha-beta-depleted transplantation in children. Unique molecular identifiers were incorporated during preparation of the TCRbeta library. TCRdb independently ran MiXCR on the PCR reads; one entry per CDR3 protein. In the table there are approximately 200,000 distinct CDR3 sequences, roughly 15% of which are singletons. This material consisted of PBMCs from the stem cell graft donor, taken from the stem cell graft. Receptors were obtained from a human donor who donated a stem cell graft to a child with acute lymphoblastic leukemia.

As concerns this clonotype: This sequence may be a read error, since a much larger clone differs from it by one base. The chain employs TRBV11-2 and TRBJ2-2; 7 bases agree with TRBD1. CDR3 length equals 16 residues. CDR1 SGHAT and CDR2 FQNNGV come from the germline V gene. The CDR3 nucleotides are TGTGCCAGCAGCTTGTTAGGACAGGCGGCCACCGGGGAGCGGTTTTTT. It yields the protein CASSLLGQAATGERFF. Looking up the rest from reference TRBV11-2 and TRBJ2-2 gives the full variable domain: EAGVAQSPRYKIIEKRQSVAFWCNPISGHATLYWYQQILGQGPKLLIQFQNNGVVDDSQLPKDRFSAERLKGVDSTLKIQPAKLEDSAVYLCASSLLGQAATGERFFGEGSRLTVL.

V usage is TRBV21-1 and J usage is TRBJ1-1. TRBV21-1 is recorded as a pseudogene. CDR3 length: 13 amino acids. The DNA of the CDR3 is TGTGCCAGCAGCAGCGACTGGAACACTGAAGCTTTCTTT. It translates to CASSSDWNTEAFF.

This clonotype was observed at least ten times. The rearrangement joins TRBV5-1 to TRBJ1-1; D ambiguous. Germline V gene sequence: CDR1 SGHRS, CDR2 YFSETQ. The CDR3 contains 15 residues. With 1 base removed from V and 1 base from J, the gap between germline ends came to 11 bases. The CDR3 nucleotides read TGCGCCAGCAGCTTGTTGACGGCTCGGAACACTGAAGCTTTCTTT. Amino acids: CASSLLTARNTEAFF.

Regarding this clonotype: One end of the junction does not line up with germline, which may come from a read error. The genes are TRBV4-2 and TRBJ2-4; 9 positions match TRBD2. The germline V gene encodes CDR1 LGHNA and CDR2 YNFKEQ. This CDR3 has 16 amino acids. The CDR3 sequence: CAISPGLSGSYGIQYF. Here the CDR3 DNA reads TGTGCCATCAGCCCCGGGCTTAGCGGGAGTTATGGCATTCAGTACTTC.

This clonotype was seen at least ten times. The rearrangement links TRBV28 to TRBJ1-1; TRBD1 matches at 8 bases. The germline V gene has CDR1 MDHEN and CDR2 SYDVKM. J was trimmed by 5 bases and V by 8 bases; bases with no gene match: 13. The CDR3 has 15 residues. The CDR3 loop is CASGLSGGARTEAFF. The DNA for the CDR3 is TGTGCCAGCGGACTTTCAGGGGGCGCACGGACTGAAGCTTTCTTT.

The rearrangement links TRBV20-1 to TRBJ2-1; 7 bases map to TRBD1. The CDR3 runs to 14 residues. The V and J ends lost 4 bases and 4 bases, in that order; junction bases with no gene match: 7. CDR1 is DFQATT and CDR2 is SNEGSKA in the germline V gene (reference sequence). CDR3 sequence reads: CSAKRDSSYNEQFF. The CDR3 DNA reads TGCAGTGCTAAAAGGGACAGCTCTTACAATGAGCAGTTCTTC.

The J gene is TRBJ1-3, the V gene TRBV7-8, with D tentatively TRBD1 (6 bases). This CDR3 spans 15 amino acids. The V gene's germline CDR1 is SGHVS and CDR2 FQNEAQ. Trimming shortened V by 5 bases and J by 2 bases, and 13 bases separated the two germline ends. As DNA, the CDR3 is TGTGCCAGCAGCCCCGAGGGGGGGGCTGGAAACACCATATATTTT. It encodes CASSPEGGAGNTIYF.

This clonotype was counted at least ten times. The chain couples TRBV6-5 to TRBJ2-7; D remains ambiguous. V shed 4 bases and J shed 6 bases, with 7 bases lying between them. Germline V CDR1 and CDR2: MNHEY, SVGAGI. The CDR3 extends over 11 amino acids. Here the CDR3 reads CASSSSGEQYF. In DNA form, the CDR3 reads TGTGCCAGCAGTTCCTCGGGCGAGCAGTACTTC.

This clonotype was detected many times. V usage is TRBV10-3 and J usage is TRBJ1-1; possibly TRBD1 for D (6 bases). The CDR3 is 13 residues long. Germline CDR1 reads ENHRY; CDR2 reads SYGVKD. Trimming took off 6 bases at V and 2 bases at J, with 10 bases between the two ends. The CDR3 sequence: CAISRTANTEAFF. DNA for the CDR3: TGTGCCATCAGCCGGACAGCAAACACTGAAGCTTTCTTT.

To note about this clonotype: A read error may account for a junction end that differs from germline. The chain uses TRBV7-9 and TRBJ2-1, with D unclear. CDR1 SEHNR and CDR2 FQNEAQ come from the germline V gene (reference sequence). The CDR3 contains 14 residues. This CDR3 reads CASTLGGSYNEQFF. Written as DNA, the CDR3 is TGTGCCAGCACCTTAGGTGGCTCCTACAATGAGCAGTTCTTC.

This clonotype was counted many times. CDR3 DNA: TGTGCCAGCAATCGTCAGGCTAGCAATCAGCCCCAGCATTTT. Translated, it gives CASNRQASNQPQHF. The chain carries TRBV6-1 and TRBJ1-5; D remains unclear. This CDR3 contains 14 residues. In germline, CDR1 is MNHNS, CDR2 SASEGT. Trimming removed 7 bases from V and 0 bases from J, with 10 bases in between.

At least ten counts were recorded for this clonotype. This chain uses TRBV7-9 with TRBJ2-2; D call uncertain. This CDR3 has 12 residues. Looked up from germline, CDR1 is SEHNR and CDR2 is FQNEAQ (reference sequence). Trimming shortened V by 1 base and J by 7 bases, and 4 bases separated the two germline ends. CDR3 DNA: TGTGCCAGCAGCTTAGTCATCGGGGAGCTGTTTTTT. Residues: CASSLVIGELFF.

This clonotype was counted many times. The chain's CDR3 is CSVDRGTGGLGTDTQYF. Here the CDR3 DNA reads TGCAGCGTTGATAGAGGGACAGGAGGGCTAGGAACAGATACGCAGTATTTT. The chain has TRBV29-1 and TRBJ2-3; 8 positions match TRBD1. Germline trimming cut 3 bases from V and 3 bases from J; bases unmatched to any gene: 14. This CDR3 has 17 residues. Germline V gene sequence: CDR1 SQVTM, CDR2 ANQGSEA.

This clonotype was detected many times. The CDR3 sequence: CASSPRGAHEQFF. CDR3 coding DNA: TGTGCCAGCAGCCCTCGGGGGGCACACGAGCAGTTCTTC. The chain couples TRBV5-6 to TRBJ2-1; tentatively, D is TRBD2 (7 bases). The V gene lost 4 bases and the J gene lost 10 bases, with 15 bases spanning the gap. From germline, CDR1 is SGHDT and CDR2 YYEEEE. The CDR3 spans 13 residues. The complete variable domain, with remaining parts taken from reference TRBV5-6 and TRBJ2-1, reads DAGVTQSPTHLIKTRGQQVTLRCSPKSGHDTVSWYQQALGQGPQFIFQYYEEEERQRGNFPDRFSGHQFPNYSSELNVNALLLGDSALYLCASSPRGAHEQFFGPGTRLTVL.

This clonotype was seen at least ten times. This chain links TRBV14 with TRBJ2-3, with D tentatively TRBD1 (6 bases). The germline CDR1 and CDR2 sequences are SGHDN and FVKESK. The CDR3 length is 14 residues. Trimming removed 4 bases from V and 3 bases from J, with 11 bases in between. The CDR3 loop reads CASSPGQRTDTQYF. For the CDR3, the DNA is TGTGCCAGCAGCCCCGGACAGAGGACAGATACGCAGTATTTT.

This chain joins TRBV5-6 and TRBJ2-3, with 14 bases that match TRBD2. This CDR3 has 18 residues. Germline CDR1 reads SGHDT; CDR2 reads YYEEEE. Trimming at V came to 3 bases and at J to 6 bases, leaving 12 bases not matched to a gene. This CDR3 is CASSSYGTSGRVDDTQYF. The CDR3 DNA is TGTGCCAGCAGCTCCTACGGGACTAGCGGGAGAGTTGACGATACGCAGTATTTT.

This clonotype was seen repeatedly, ten times or more. This chain joins TRBV5-5 and TRBJ2-7, with 7 nucleotides matching TRBD2. Germline-derived CDR1 and CDR2 are SGHKS and YYEKEE (reference sequence). The CDR3 runs to 16 residues. V lost 0 bases, J lost 3 bases, and 9 bases stayed unmatched. CDR3: CASSLGGPTSRYEQYF. CDR3 bases: TGTGCCAGCAGCTTGGGGGGACCGACTAGCCGCTACGAGCAGTACTTC. Supplemented by reference TRBV5-5 and TRBJ2-7, the full variable domain reads DAGVTQSPTHLIKTRGQQVTLRCSPISGHKSVSWYQQVLGQGPQFIFQYYEKEERGRGNFPDRFSARQFPNYSSELNVNALLLGDSALYLCASSLGGPTSRYEQYFGPGTRLTVT.

The J gene is TRBJ1-1, the V gene TRBV5-4, with 9 bases lining up with TRBD1. V lost 4 bases and J lost 7; bases outside the gene matches: 8. The CDR3 spans 14 residues. Germline loops: CDR1 SGHNT, CDR2 YYREEE (reference sequence). For the CDR3, the DNA is TGTGCCAGCAGCCCTACAGGGGGCGACGATGAAGCTTTCTTT. Its protein is CASSPTGGDDEAFF.